This TCR beta chain comes out of a study of PD-1 blockade in classical Hodgkin lymphoma. Germline values: CDR1 SEHNR, CDR2 FQNEAQ (reference sequence). V was clipped by 1 base and J by 0 bases, with 4 bases between them. CDR3 length equals 14 residues. The repertoire was sequenced with immunoSEQ multiplex PCR; TCRdb's copy has only in-frame clones and lacks some. The table lists 35,000 to 50,000 clones, roughly 70% of them singletons, with approximately 20% in the top ten. Each of the patients experienced relapse following autologous stem cell transplantation, and their brentuximab vedotin exposure differed.

The source was peripheral blood mononuclear cells (PBMCs), collected at baseline. V gene TRBV7-9 combines with J gene TRBJ1-3; no reliable D call. This clonotype was obtained from a human donor with classical Hodgkin lymphoma. The CDR3 sequence: CASSLEPSGNTIYF. CDR3 DNA sequence: TGTGCCAGCAGCTTAGAACCCTCTGGAAACACCATATATTTT.